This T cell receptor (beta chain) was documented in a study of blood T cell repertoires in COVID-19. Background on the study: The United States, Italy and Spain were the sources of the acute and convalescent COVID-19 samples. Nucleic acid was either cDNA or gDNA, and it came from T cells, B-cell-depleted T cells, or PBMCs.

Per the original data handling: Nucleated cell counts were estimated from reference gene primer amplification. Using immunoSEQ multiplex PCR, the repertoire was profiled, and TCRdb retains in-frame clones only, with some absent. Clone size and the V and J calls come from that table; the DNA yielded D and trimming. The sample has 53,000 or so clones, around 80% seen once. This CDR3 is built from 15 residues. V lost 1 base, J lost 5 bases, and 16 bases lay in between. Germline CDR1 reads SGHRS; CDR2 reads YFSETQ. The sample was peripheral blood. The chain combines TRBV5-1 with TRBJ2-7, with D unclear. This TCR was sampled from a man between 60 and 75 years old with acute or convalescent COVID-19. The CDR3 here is CASSLTGMGGDEQYF. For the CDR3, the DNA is TGCGCCAGCAGCTTGACGGGTATGGGTGGCGACGAGCAGTACTTC.